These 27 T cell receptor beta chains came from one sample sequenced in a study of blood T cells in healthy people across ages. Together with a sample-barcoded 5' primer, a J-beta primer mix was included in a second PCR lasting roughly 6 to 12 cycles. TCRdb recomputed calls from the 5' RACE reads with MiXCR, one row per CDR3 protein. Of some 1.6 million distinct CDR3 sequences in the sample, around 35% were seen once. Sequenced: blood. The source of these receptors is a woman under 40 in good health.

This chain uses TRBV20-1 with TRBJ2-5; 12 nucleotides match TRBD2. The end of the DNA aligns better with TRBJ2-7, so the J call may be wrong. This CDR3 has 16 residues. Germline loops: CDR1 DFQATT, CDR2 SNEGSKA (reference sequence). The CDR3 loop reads CSARPVTSGSLGEQYF. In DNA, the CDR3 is TGCAGTGCTAGACCGGTGACTAGCGGGAGTCTGGGCGAGCAGTACTTC.

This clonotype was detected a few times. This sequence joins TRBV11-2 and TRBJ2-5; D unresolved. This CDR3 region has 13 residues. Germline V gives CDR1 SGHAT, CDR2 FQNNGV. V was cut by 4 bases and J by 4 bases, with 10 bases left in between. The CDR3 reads CASSSRVRETQYF. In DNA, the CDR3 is TGTGCCAGCAGCTCTCGTGTCCGAGAGACCCAGTACTTC.

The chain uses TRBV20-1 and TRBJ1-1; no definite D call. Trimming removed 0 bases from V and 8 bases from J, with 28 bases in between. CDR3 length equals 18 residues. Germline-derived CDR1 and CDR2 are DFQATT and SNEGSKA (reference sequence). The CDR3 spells CSARDAKPNVYRTGEAFF. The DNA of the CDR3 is TGCAGTGCTAGAGATGCTAAGCCAAATGTTTATCGGACCGGGGAAGCTTTCTTT.

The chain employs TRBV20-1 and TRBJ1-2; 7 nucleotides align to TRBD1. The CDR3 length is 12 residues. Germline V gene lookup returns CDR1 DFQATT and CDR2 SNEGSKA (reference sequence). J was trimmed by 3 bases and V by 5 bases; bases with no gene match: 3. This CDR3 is CSALGQDYGYTF. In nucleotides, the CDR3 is TGCAGTGCTCTTGGACAGGACTATGGCTACACCTTC.

CDR3 region: CASGSRTGRNQPQHF. The DNA of the CDR3 is TGCGCCAGCGGCTCCCGGACAGGCAGGAATCAGCCCCAGCATTTT. V and J are TRBV4-1 and TRBJ1-5; 7 bases agree with TRBD1. The CDR3 has 15 amino acids. Germline CDR1 MGHRA, CDR2 YSYEKL. The V and J ends lost 8 bases and 4 bases, in that order; junction bases with no gene match: 11.

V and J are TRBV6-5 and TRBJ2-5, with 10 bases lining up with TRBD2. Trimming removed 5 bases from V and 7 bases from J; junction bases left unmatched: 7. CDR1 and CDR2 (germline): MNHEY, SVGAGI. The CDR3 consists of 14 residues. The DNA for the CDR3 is TGTGCCAGCAGTCCAGCGGGGGGGCGGGGGACCCAGTACTTC. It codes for CASSPAGGRGTQYF.

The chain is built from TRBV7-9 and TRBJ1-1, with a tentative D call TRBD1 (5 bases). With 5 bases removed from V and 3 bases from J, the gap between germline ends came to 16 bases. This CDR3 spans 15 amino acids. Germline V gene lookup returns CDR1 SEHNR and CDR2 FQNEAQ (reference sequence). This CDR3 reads CASSVRGQKDTEAFF. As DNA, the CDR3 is TGTGCCAGCAGCGTCCGGGGCCAGAAAGACACTGAAGCTTTCTTT.

The CDR3 DNA sequence: TGTGCCAGCGAAATAGAGACAGGGTCCTATGGCTACACCTTC. Translating it yields CASEIETGSYGYTF. This chain connects TRBV5-5 to TRBJ1-2, with 7 bases lining up with TRBD1. This CDR3 contains 14 residues. The germline V gene encodes CDR1 SGHKS and CDR2 YYEKEE (reference sequence). The ends lost 7 bases at V and 4 bases at J; junction bases unmatched: 10.

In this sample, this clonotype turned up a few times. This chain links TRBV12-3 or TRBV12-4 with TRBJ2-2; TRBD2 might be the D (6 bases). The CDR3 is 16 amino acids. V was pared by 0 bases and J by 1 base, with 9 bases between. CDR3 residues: CASSLAVGGNTGELFF. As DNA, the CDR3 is TGTGCCAGCAGTTTAGCGGTCGGGGGGAACACCGGGGAGCTGTTTTTT.

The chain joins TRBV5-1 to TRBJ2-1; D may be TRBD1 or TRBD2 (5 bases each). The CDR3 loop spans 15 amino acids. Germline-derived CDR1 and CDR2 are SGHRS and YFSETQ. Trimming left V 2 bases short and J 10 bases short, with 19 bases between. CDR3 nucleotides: TGCGCCAGCAGCTTCCGAGGGGACCGTGGAGGCGAGCAGTTCTTC. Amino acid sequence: CASSFRGDRGGEQFF.

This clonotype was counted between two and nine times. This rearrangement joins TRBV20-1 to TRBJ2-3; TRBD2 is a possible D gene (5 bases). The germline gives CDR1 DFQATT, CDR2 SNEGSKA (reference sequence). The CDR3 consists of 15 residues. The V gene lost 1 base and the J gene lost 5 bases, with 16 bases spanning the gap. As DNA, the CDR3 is TGCAGTGCTAGAGGTCCGGCTAGCCATAAAGATACGCAGTATTTT. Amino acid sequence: CSARGPASHKDTQYF.

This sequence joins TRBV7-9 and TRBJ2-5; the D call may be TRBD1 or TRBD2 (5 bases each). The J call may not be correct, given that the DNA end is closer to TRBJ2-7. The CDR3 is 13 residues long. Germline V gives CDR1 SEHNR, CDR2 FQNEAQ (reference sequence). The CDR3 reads CASSFGLGAEQYF. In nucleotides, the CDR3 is TGTGCCAGCAGCTTCGGACTTGGGGCCGAGCAGTACTTC.

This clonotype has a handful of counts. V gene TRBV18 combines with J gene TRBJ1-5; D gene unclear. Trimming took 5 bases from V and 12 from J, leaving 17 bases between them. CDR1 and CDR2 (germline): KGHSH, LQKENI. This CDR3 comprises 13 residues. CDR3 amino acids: CASSYERQAGQHF. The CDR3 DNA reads TGTGCCAGCTCATACGAGAGGCAAGCAGGCCAGCATTTT.

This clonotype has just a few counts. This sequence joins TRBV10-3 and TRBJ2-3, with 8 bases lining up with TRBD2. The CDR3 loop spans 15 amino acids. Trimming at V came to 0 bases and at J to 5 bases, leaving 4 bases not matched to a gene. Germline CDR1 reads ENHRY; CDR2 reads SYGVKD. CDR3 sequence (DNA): TGTGCCATCAGTGAGTCGTTGCGGGAGGTAGATACGCAGTATTTT. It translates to CAISESLREVDTQYF.

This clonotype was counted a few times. The CDR3 is CASSQLTAHYEQYF. CDR3 DNA: TGCGCCAGCAGCCAATTAACAGCCCACTACGAGCAGTACTTC. The chain carries TRBV4-1 and TRBJ2-7; unclear D gene. Trimming left V 2 bases short and J 3 bases short, with 11 bases between. This CDR3 contains 14 residues. Germline V gene data show CDR1 as MGHRA and CDR2 as YSYEKL.

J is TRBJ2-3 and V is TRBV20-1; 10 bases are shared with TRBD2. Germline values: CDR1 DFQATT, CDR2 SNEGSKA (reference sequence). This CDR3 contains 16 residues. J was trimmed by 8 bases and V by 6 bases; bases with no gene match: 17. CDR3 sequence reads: CSARGSGGSPTGTQYF. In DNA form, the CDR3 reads TGCAGTGCCCGGGGTAGCGGGGGGTCCCCCACGGGTACGCAGTATTTT.

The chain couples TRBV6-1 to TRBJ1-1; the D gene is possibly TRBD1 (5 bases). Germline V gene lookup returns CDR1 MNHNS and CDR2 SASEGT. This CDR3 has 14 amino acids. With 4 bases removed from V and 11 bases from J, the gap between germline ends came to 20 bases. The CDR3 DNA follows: TGTGCCAGCAGTGTAGGCAGGGCATTGGGTCGGGCTTTCTTT. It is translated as CASSVGRALGRAFF.

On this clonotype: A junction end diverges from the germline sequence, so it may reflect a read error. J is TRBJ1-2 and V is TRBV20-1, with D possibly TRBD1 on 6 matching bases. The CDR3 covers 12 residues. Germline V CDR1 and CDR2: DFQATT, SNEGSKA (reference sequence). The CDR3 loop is CSANRDNYDYTF. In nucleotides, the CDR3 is TGCAGTGCTAACAGGGATAACTATGACTACACCTTC.

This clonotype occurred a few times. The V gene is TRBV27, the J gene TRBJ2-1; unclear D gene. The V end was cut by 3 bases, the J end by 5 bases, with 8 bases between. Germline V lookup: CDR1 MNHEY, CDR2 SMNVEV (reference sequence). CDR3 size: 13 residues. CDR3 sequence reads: CASSLWVNNEQFF. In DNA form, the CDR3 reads TGTGCCAGCAGTTTGTGGGTAAACAATGAGCAGTTCTTC.

CDR3 loop: CAWRQASNTGELFF. As DNA, the CDR3 is TGTGCCTGGAGGCAGGCCTCCAACACCGGGGAGCTGTTTTTT. V usage is TRBV30 and J usage is TRBJ2-2, with D unclear. CDR3 size: 14 residues. V was cut by 3 bases and J by 2 bases, with 10 bases left in between. Looked up from germline, CDR1 is GTSNPN and CDR2 is SVGIG (reference sequence).

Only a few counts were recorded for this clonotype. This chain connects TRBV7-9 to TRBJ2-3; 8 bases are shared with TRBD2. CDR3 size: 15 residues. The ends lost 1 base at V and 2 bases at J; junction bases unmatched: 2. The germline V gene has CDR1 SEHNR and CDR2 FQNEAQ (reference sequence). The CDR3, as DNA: TGTGCCAGCAGCTTAGTAGCGGGGCCCACAGATACGCAGTATTTT. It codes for CASSLVAGPTDTQYF.

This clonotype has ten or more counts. The CDR3, as DNA: TGCGCCAGCAGACTAGCGGGACCCACAGATACGCAGTATTTT. Protein sequence: CASRLAGPTDTQYF. The chain joins TRBV5-1 to TRBJ2-3; 10 nucleotides align to TRBD2. This CDR3 has 14 residues. The V gene end was trimmed by 5 bases and the J gene end by 2 bases; junction bases not matched to a gene: 2. Per the germline V gene, CDR1 is SGHRS and CDR2 is YFSETQ. Drawing the rest from reference TRBV5-1 and TRBJ2-3, the complete variable domain is KAGVTQTPRYLIKTRGQQVTLSCSPISGHRSVSWYQQTPGQGLQFLFEYFSETQRNKGNFPGRFSGRQFSNSRSEMNVSTLELGDSALYLCASRLAGPTDTQYFGPGTRLTVL.

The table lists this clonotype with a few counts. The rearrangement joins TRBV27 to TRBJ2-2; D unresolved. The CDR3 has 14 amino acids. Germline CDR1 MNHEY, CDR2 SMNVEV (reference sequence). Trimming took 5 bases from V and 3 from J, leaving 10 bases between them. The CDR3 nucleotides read TGTGCCAGCAGTGGCACAGACTACACCGGGGAGCTGTTTTTT. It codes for CASSGTDYTGELFF.

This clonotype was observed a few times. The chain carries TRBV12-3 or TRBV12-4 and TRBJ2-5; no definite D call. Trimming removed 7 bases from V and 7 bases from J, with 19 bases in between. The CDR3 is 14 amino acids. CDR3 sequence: CASTKRALAGTQYF. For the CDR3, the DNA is TGTGCCAGCACCAAACGGGCCTTAGCAGGGACCCAGTACTTC.

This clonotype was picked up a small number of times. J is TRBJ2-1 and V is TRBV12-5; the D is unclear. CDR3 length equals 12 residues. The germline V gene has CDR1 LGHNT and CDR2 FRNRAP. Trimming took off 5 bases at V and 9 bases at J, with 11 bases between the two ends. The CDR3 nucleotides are TGTGCTAGTGGTCTGACCGAGGTTGAGCAGTTCTTC. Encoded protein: CASGLTEVEQFF.

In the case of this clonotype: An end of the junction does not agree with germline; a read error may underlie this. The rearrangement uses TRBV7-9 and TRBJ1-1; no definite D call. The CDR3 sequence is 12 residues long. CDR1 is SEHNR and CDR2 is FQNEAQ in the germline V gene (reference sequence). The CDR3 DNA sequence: TGTGCCGGCAGCCCCGGGTGGGCTGAAGCTTTCTTT. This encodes CAGSPGWAEAFF.

CDR3 protein: CASKRTAGEGYTF. For the CDR3, the DNA is TGTGCCAGCAAACGGACGGCTGGGGAAGGCTACACCTTC. The chain combines TRBV28 with TRBJ1-2; D is undetermined. The CDR3 is made up of 13 amino acids. V lost 7 bases and J 8 bases, leaving 17 bases between the germline ends. Germline loops: CDR1 MDHEN, CDR2 SYDVKM.